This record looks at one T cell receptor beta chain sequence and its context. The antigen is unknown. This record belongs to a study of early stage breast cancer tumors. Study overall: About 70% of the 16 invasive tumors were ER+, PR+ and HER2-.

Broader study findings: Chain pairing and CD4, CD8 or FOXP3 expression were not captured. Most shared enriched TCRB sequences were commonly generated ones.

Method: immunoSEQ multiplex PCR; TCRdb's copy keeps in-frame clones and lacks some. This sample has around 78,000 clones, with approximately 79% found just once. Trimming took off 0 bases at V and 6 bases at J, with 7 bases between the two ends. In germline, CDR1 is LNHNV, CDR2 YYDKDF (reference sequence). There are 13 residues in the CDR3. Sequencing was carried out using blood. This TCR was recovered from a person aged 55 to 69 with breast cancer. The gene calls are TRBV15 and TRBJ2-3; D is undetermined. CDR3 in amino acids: CATSRDLGDTQYF. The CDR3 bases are TGTGCCACCAGCAGAGATCTGGGGGATACGCAGTATTTT.